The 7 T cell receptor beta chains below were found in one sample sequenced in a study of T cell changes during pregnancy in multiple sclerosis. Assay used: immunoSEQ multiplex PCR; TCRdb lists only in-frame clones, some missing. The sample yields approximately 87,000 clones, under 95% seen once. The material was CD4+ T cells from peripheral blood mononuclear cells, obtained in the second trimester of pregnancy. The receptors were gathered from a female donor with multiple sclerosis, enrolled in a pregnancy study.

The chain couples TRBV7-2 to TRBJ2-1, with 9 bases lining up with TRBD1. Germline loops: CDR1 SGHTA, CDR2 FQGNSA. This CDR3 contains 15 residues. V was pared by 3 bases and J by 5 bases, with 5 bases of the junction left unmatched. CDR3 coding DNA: TGTGCCAGCAGCTTGGAAAGGACAGGGGACAATGAGCAGTTCTTC. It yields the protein CASSLERTGDNEQFF.

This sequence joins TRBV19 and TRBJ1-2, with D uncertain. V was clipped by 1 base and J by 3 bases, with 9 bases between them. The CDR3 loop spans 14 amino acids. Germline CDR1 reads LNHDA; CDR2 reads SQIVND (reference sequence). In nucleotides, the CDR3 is TGTGCCAGTAGTATAGTTCGGGAGGACTATGGCTACACCTTC. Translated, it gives CASSIVREDYGYTF.

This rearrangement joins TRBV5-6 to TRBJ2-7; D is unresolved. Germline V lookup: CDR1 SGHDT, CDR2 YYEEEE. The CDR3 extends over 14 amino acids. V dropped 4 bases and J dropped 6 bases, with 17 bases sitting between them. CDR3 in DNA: TGTGCCAGCAGCCCGATTGATACCCTACGCGAGCAGTACTTC. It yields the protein CASSPIDTLREQYF.

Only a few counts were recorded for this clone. For the CDR3, the DNA is TGCGCCAGCAGTCGGGACAGGGGGTCATATGGCTACACCTTC. This codes for CASSRDRGSYGYTF. The chain has TRBV10-1 and TRBJ1-2; TRBD1 matches 11 bases. CDR1 is WNHNN and CDR2 is SYGVQD in the germline V gene (reference sequence). This CDR3 has 14 residues. The V gene end was trimmed by 5 bases and the J gene end by 5 bases; junction bases not matched to a gene: 4.

In DNA form, the CDR3 reads TGTGCCAGCACCACAACAGGGCTAGTCAATCAGCCCCAGCATTTT. This sequence encodes CASTTTGLVNQPQHF. The rearrangement links TRBV6-5 to TRBJ1-5; possibly TRBD1 for D (6 bases). V shed 7 bases and J shed 3 bases, with 16 bases lying between them. Per germline, CDR1 MNHEY and CDR2 SVGAGI. CDR3 length: 15 residues.

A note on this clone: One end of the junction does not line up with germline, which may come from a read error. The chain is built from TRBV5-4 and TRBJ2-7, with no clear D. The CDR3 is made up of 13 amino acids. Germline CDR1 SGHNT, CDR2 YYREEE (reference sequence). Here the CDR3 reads CASRLDVSYEQYF. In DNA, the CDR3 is TGTGCCAGCAGATTGGACGTTAGCTACGAGCAGTACTTC.

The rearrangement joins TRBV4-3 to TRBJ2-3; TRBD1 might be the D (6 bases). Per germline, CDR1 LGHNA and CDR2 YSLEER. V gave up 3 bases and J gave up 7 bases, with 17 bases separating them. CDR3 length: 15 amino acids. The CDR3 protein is CASSQTPAGVNTQYF. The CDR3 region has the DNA TGCGCCAGCAGCCAGACCCCGGCAGGGGTCAATACGCAGTATTTT.